One and the same sample provided the 18 T cell receptor beta chains below, sequenced in a study of memory CD4+ T cells and cytomegalovirus serostatus. The data were produced by immunoSEQ multiplex PCR, yet TCRdb's version contains in-frame clones alone and is incomplete. The profile shows around 60,000 clones, roughly four fifths of them singletons. The sort gate was single viable CD3+CD4+CD8-CD45RO+ cells for memory CD4+ T cells. What was sequenced was memory CD4+ T cells from blood. The receptors originated from an adult in good health and CMV-seronegative.

The CDR3 region has the DNA TGTGCCAGCAGCTGGCAGGTGGGCACAGATACGCAGTATTTT. Translation gives CASSWQVGTDTQYF. The chain is built from TRBV11-1 and TRBJ2-3; D not resolved. The CDR3 sequence is 14 residues long. The V and J ends lost 4 bases and 1 base respectively, with 9 bases between them. Germline V gives CDR1 SGHAT, CDR2 FQDESV (reference sequence).

The rearrangement joins TRBV2 to TRBJ1-6; 10 nucleotides align to TRBD1. Trimming at V came to 9 bases and at J to 5 bases, leaving 7 bases not matched to a gene. CDR3 length: 15 amino acids. Germline CDR1 SNHLY, CDR2 FYNNEI. CDR3 sequence: CASPRGQGNNSPLHF. The CDR3 DNA follows: TGTGCCAGTCCTCGGGGACAGGGGAATAATTCACCCCTCCACTTT.

The chain has TRBV5-4 and TRBJ2-3, with D maybe TRBD1 (6 bases). The V end lost 1 base, the J end lost 2 bases, and 14 bases lay between the germline ends. Germline V lookup: CDR1 SGHNT, CDR2 YYREEE (reference sequence). The CDR3 loop spans 16 amino acids. In DNA form, the CDR3 reads TGTGCCAGCAGCTTGTCACAGGGCGGCACCACAGATACGCAGTATTTT. Translation: CASSLSQGGTTDTQYF. The whole variable domain, filled in from reference TRBV5-4 and TRBJ2-3, reads ETGVTQSPTHLIKTRGQQVTLRCSSQSGHNTVSWYQQALGQGPQFIFQYYREEENGRGNFPPRFSGLQFPNYSSELNVNALELDDSALYLCASSLSQGGTTDTQYFGPGTRLTVL.

The V call is TRBV11-3, the J call TRBJ2-1; 7 bases fit TRBD2. Germline values: CDR1 SGHNT, CDR2 YENEEA. V trimming: 5 bases; J trimming: 0 bases; junction bases outside the gene matches: 1. This CDR3 has 14 amino acids. The chain's CDR3 is CASSPGGSYNEQFF. The CDR3 DNA reads TGTGCCAGCAGCCCGGGGGGCTCCTACAATGAGCAGTTCTTC. Supplemented by reference TRBV11-3 and TRBJ2-1, the full variable domain reads EAGVVQSPRYKIIEKKQPVAFWCNPISGHNTLYWYLQNLGQGPELLIRYENEEAVDDSQLPKDRFSAERLKGVDSTLKIQPAELGDSAVYLCASSPGGSYNEQFFGPGTRLTVL.

This chain joins TRBV30 and TRBJ2-7, with D tentatively TRBD2 (5 bases). CDR1 and CDR2 (germline): GTSNPN, SVGIG (reference sequence). V shed 0 bases and J shed 6 bases, with 15 bases lying between them. This CDR3 comprises 14 residues. For the CDR3, the DNA is TGTGCCTGGAGTGTGTCACTAGGCGCGGGCGAGCAGTACTTC. Amino acids: CAWSVSLGAGEQYF. Full variable domain (outside the CDR3, taken from reference TRBV30 and TRBJ2-7): SQTIHQWPATLVQPVGSPLSLECTVEGTSNPNLYWYRQAAGRGLQLLFYSVGIGQISSEVPQNLSASRPQDRQFILSSKKLLLSDSGFYLCAWSVSLGAGEQYFGPGTRLTVT.

The rearrangement uses TRBV6-1 and TRBJ2-7, with 11 bases lining up with TRBD2. The CDR3 contains 14 residues. Per the germline V gene, CDR1 is MNHNS and CDR2 is SASEGT. J lost 2 bases, V lost 10 bases, and 7 bases had no gene match. This CDR3 reads CATLPGLAAYEQYF. DNA for the CDR3: TGTGCCACCCTGCCGGGACTAGCGGCCTACGAGCAGTACTTC.

The genes are TRBV25-1 and TRBJ1-5; D uncertain. The CDR3 runs 14 residues. Between the trimmed V and J ends, which lost 3 bases and 6 bases, there was a span of 12 bases. In germline, CDR1 is MGHDK, CDR2 SYGVNS. CDR3 residues: CASSDALSGQPQHF. Here the CDR3 DNA reads TGTGCCAGCAGTGACGCATTGTCCGGTCAGCCCCAGCATTTT.

The chain links TRBV4-1 to TRBJ1-2, with a tentative D call TRBD1 (5 bases). This CDR3 spans 17 amino acids. Trimming pared 0 bases from V and 2 bases from J, leaving 16 bases between. Germline V gene sequence: CDR1 MGHRA, CDR2 YSYEKL. This CDR3 is CASSQDPPLRDNYGYTF. In nucleotides, the CDR3 is TGCGCCAGCAGCCAAGATCCCCCACTCCGGGACAACTATGGCTACACCTTC.

The rearrangement links TRBV4-1 to TRBJ2-1; 12 bases agree with TRBD2. The CDR3 is 19 amino acids. CDR1 MGHRA and CDR2 YSYEKL come from the germline V gene. V lost 7 bases, J lost 4 bases, and 17 bases stayed unmatched. CDR3 loop: CASTRKTSGRSWSYNEQFF. The CDR3 DNA sequence: TGCGCCAGCACCCGTAAGACTAGCGGGAGATCATGGTCGTACAATGAGCAGTTCTTC.

This chain uses TRBV18 with TRBJ1-5; D remains unclear. This CDR3 comprises 14 residues. Trimming pared 2 bases from V and 2 bases from J, leaving 7 bases between. CDR1 and CDR2 (germline): KGHSH, LQKENI. The CDR3 is CASSPEGGNQPQHF. The CDR3 DNA is TGTGCCAGCTCACCAGAGGGCGGCAATCAGCCCCAGCATTTT.

The genes are TRBV6-5 and TRBJ1-4, with TRBD1 matching 8 bases. V was clipped by 5 bases and J by 4 bases; unmatched bases: 6. The CDR3 has 15 residues. Looked up from germline, CDR1 is MNHEY and CDR2 is SVGAGI. The CDR3 loop is CASSTPGGGNEKLFF. CDR3 sequence (DNA): TGTGCCAGCAGTACCCCAGGGGGCGGTAATGAAAAACTGTTTTTT.

This rearrangement joins TRBV28 to TRBJ1-5, with 9 nucleotides matching TRBD1. CDR3 length: 19 residues. The trim removed 1 base at V and 4 bases at J, leaving 14 bases unmatched. In germline, CDR1 is MDHEN, CDR2 SYDVKM. CDR3 region: CASSLFVLTGGQRNQPQHF. The CDR3, as DNA: TGTGCCAGCAGTTTATTCGTTCTGACAGGGGGGCAACGAAATCAGCCCCAGCATTTT.

J is TRBJ2-2 and V is TRBV29-1, with 8 bases aligning to TRBD1. CDR3 size: 14 residues. Looked up from germline, CDR1 is SQVTM and CDR2 is ANQGSEA. The V and J ends lost 6 bases and 3 bases, in that order; junction bases with no gene match: 6. The CDR3 is CSVRQGRDTGELFF. CDR3 coding DNA: TGCAGCGTCCGACAGGGGCGTGACACCGGGGAGCTGTTTTTT.

This chain links TRBV29-1 with TRBJ1-2, with D perhaps matching TRBD1 (6 bases). Germline V lookup: CDR1 SQVTM, CDR2 ANQGSEA. The ends were cut back, 0 bases at V and 3 bases at J, with 14 bases in the middle. The CDR3 has 15 amino acids. CDR3: CSVEDVGGRDYGYTF. The CDR3 DNA follows: TGCAGCGTTGAAGATGTCGGGGGGCGCGACTATGGCTACACCTTC.

In its sample, this clone was seen once. This chain joins TRBV19 and TRBJ1-1; 8 positions agree with TRBD1. V lost 1 base, J lost 8 bases, and 0 bases stayed unmatched. The germline V gene has CDR1 LNHDA and CDR2 SQIVND (reference sequence). The CDR3 runs to 12 residues. CDR3 loop: CASSIGDREAFF. CDR3 DNA sequence: TGTGCCAGTAGTATAGGGGACAGGGAAGCTTTCTTT.

The V gene is TRBV28, the J gene TRBJ2-3; TRBD2 matches at 9 bases. The CDR3 is 15 amino acids. Germline CDR1 and CDR2: MDHEN and SYDVKM. The V gene end was trimmed by 4 bases and the J gene end by 6 bases; junction bases not matched to a gene: 8. The CDR3 DNA follows: TGTGCCAGCAGTTCCCCAGCGGGAGGTGGGGATACGCAGTATTTT. As protein: CASSSPAGGGDTQYF.

V is TRBV5-1 and J is TRBJ1-5, with TRBD1 identical over 8 bases. Germline V gives CDR1 SGHRS, CDR2 YFSETQ. This CDR3 contains 15 residues. V was clipped by 4 bases and J by 3 bases; unmatched bases: 6. CDR3 loop: CASSPQGGDNQPQHF. DNA for the CDR3: TGCGCCAGCAGCCCACAGGGGGGTGACAATCAGCCCCAGCATTTT.

This clone was recorded a few times. The chain employs TRBV11-3 and TRBJ2-3; D is possibly TRBD2 (6 bases). Germline V gives CDR1 SGHNT, CDR2 YENEEA. The CDR3 is made up of 14 amino acids. V lost 3 bases and J lost 2, with 9 bases in between. The CDR3 region is CASSFGGVTDTQYF. CDR3 sequence (DNA): TGTGCCAGCAGCTTCGGCGGGGTCACAGATACGCAGTATTTT.